In its sample, the clone carrying this T cell receptor (beta chain) was seen many times. What it binds is not known. The data derive from a study of T cells in Graves' hyperthyroidism and ophthalmopathy. Across the whole study: The initial diagnosis was the point when peripheral blood was collected, ahead of any treatment.

The study, taken as a whole, reports: Prediction of ophthalmopathy progression came a median around 6 months pre-onset.

TCR beta CDR3 regions were amplified from RNA transcripts. The TCR CDR3 was amplified in a first-round RT-PCR using the HTBI primer set. One entry per CDR3 protein results from TCRdb running MiXCR on the multiplex PCR reads. Here the sample spans around 280,000 distinct CDR3 sequences, 13% being singletons. Sequencing used blood. The clonotype comes from a woman aged 30 to 39 with Graves' hyperthyroidism that later progressed to Graves' ophthalmopathy.

Written as DNA, the CDR3 is TGTGCCACCAGTGATTCCACAAGACCCCCGCCTTGGGGCTACACCTTC. Encoded protein: CATSDSTRPPPWGYTF. The chain has TRBV24-1 and TRBJ1-2, with D unclear. The CDR3 is made up of 16 amino acids. Trimming took off 2 bases at V and 8 bases at J, with 20 bases between the two ends. The germline V gene has CDR1 KGHDR and CDR2 SFDVKD.